What follows are 3 T cell receptor beta chains derived from one specimen sequenced in a study of blood T cells in healthy people across ages (dated by TCRdb to the mid-2010s). Libraries were constructed by 5' RACE. These reads were obtained on an Illumina HiSeq 2500. The second PCR ran for roughly 7 to 12 cycles and used a J-beta primer mix along with a sample-barcoded 5' primer. TCRdb reran the public reads through fastp at Q25 and MiXCR, keeping productive beta chains. Rows with one shared CDR3 protein collapse into an entry with the most common genes and DNA. This sample is represented by 790,000 or so distinct CDR3 sequences; 35% to 50% of them were singletons. 18% of the sample belongs to the ten largest clones. Sequencing was done on a sample of blood. Every receptor here comes from a man of 80 years or more in good health.

This clonotype was counted a single time. Its ends do not fully match the called genes, so a read error is possible. V gene TRBV4-2 combines with J gene TRBJ2-7; tentative D call: TRBD2 (6 bases). The CDR3 consists of 15 residues. CDR1 LGHNA and CDR2 YNFKEQ come from the germline V gene. CDR3 coding DNA: TGTACCAGCAGCCAAGGGAGTGGGAGGTCCGGCGAGCAGTACTTC. This codes for CTSSQGSGRSGEQYF.

As for this clonotype: An end of the junction does not agree with germline; a read error may underlie this. The chain carries TRBV4-3 and TRBJ2-3, with D tentatively TRBD2 (7 bases). Per germline, CDR1 LGHNA and CDR2 YSLEER. This CDR3 is 17 amino acids long. CDR3 DNA: TGCGCCAGCAGCCAAGTTATGCGAGCGGGAAGGACAGATACACAGTATTTT. Translated: CASSQVMRAGRTDTQYF.

The genes are TRBV5-1 and TRBJ2-3; unclear D gene. This CDR3 is 14 amino acids long. V dropped 0 bases and J dropped 5 bases, with 10 bases sitting between them. Germline CDR1 SGHRS, CDR2 YFSETQ. The CDR3 DNA is TGCGCCAGCAGCTTGGTTCCCAAGGGAGATACGCAGTATTTT. Its translation is CASSLVPKGDTQYF.